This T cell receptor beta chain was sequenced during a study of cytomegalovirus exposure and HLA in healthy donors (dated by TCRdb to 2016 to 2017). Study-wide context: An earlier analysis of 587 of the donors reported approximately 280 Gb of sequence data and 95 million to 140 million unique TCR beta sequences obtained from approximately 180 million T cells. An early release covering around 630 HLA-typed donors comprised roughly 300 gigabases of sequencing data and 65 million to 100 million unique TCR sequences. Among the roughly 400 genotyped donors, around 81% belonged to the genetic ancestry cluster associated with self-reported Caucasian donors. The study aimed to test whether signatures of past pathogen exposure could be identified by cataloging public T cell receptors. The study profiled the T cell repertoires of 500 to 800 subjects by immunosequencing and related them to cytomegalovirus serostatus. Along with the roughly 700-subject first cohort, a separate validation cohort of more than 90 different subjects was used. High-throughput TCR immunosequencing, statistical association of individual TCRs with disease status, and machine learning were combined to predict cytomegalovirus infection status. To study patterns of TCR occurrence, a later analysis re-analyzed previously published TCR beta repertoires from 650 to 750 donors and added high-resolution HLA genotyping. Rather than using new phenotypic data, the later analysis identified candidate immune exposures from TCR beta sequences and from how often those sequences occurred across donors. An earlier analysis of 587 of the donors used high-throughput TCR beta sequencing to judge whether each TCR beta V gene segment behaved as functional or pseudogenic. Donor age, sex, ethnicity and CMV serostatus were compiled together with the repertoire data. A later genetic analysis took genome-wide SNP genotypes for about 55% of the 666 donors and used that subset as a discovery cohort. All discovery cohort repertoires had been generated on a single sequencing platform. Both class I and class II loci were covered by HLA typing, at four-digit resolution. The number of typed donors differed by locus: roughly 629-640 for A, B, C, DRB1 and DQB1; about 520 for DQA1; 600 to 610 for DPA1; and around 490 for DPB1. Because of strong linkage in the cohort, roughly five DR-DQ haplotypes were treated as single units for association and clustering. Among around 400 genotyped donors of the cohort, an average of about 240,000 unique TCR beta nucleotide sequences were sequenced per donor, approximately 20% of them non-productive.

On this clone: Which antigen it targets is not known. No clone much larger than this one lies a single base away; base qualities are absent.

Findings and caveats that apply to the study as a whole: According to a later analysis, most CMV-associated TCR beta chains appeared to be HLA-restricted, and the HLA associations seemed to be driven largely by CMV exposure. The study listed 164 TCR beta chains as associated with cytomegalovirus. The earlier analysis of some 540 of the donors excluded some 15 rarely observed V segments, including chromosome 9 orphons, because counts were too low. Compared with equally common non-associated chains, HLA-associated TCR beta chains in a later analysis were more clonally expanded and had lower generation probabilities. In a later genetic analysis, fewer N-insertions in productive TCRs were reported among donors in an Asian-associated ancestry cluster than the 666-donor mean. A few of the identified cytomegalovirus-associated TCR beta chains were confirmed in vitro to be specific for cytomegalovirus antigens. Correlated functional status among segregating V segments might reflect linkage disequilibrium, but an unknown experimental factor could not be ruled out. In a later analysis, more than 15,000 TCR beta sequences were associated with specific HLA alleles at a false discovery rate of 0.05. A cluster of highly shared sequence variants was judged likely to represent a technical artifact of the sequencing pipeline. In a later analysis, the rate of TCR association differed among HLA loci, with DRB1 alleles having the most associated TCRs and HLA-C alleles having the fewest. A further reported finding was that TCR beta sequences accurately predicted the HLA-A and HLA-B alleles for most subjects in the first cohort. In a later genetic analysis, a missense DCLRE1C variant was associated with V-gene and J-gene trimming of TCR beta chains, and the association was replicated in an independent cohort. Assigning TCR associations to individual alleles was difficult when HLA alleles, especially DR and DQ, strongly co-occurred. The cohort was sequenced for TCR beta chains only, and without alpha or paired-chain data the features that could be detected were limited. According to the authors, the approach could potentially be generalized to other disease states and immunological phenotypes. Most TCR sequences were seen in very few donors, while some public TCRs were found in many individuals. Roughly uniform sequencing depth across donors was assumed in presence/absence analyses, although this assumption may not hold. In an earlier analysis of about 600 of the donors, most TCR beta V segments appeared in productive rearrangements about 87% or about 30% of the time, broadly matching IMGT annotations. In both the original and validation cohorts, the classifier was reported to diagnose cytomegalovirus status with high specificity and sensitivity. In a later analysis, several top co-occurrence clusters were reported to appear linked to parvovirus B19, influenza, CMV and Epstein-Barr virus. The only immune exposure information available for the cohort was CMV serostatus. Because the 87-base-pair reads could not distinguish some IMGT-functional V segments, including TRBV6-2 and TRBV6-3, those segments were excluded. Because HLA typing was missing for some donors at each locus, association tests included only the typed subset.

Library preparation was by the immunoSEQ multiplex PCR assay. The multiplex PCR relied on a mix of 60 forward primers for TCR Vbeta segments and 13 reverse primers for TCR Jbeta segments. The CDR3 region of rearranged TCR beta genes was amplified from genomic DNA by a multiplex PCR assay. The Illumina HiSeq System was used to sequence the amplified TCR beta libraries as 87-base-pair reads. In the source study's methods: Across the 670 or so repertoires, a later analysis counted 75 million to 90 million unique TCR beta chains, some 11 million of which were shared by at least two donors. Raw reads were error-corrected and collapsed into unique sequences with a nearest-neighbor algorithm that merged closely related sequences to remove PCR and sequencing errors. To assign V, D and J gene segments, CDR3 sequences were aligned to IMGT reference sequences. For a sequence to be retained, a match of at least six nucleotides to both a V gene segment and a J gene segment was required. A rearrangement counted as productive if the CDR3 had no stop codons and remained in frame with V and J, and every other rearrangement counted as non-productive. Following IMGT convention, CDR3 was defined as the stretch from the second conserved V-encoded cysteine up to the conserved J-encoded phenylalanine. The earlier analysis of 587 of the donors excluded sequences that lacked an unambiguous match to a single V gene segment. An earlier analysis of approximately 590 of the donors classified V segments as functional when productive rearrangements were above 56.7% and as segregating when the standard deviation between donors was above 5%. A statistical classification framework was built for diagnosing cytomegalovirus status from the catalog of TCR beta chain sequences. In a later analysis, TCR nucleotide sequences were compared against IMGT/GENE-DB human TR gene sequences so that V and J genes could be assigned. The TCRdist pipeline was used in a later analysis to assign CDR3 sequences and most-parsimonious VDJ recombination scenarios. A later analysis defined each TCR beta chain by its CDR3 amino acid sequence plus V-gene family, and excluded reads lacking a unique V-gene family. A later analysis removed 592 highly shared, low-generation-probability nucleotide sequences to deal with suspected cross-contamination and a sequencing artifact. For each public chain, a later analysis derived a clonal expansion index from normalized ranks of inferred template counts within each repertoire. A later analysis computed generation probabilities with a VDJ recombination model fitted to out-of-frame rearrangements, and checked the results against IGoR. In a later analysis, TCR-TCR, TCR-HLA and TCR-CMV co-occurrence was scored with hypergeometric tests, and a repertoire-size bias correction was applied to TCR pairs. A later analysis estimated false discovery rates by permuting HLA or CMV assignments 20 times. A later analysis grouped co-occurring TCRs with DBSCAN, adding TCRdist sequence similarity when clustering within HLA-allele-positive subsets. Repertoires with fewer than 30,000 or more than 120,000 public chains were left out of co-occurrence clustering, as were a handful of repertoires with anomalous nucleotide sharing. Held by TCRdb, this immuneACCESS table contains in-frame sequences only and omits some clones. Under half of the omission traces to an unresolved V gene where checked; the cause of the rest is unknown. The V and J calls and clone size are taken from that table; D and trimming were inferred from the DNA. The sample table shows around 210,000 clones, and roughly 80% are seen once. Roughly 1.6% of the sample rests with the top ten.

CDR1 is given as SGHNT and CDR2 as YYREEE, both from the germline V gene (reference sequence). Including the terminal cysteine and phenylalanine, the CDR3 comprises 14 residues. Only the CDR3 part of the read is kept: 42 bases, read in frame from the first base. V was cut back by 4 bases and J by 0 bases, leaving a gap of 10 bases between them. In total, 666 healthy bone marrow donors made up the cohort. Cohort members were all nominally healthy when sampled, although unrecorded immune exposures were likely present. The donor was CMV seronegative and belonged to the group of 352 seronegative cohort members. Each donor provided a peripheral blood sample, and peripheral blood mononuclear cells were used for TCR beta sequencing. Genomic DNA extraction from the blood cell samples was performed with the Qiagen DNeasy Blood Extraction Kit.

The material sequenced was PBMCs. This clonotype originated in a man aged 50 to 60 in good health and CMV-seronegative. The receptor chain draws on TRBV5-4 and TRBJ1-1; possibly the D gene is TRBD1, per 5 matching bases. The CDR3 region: CASSTGLMNTEAFF. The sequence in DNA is TGTGCCAGCAGCACGGGACTTATGAACACTGAAGCTTTCTTT. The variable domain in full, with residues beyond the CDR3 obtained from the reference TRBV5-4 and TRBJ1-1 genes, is ETGVTQSPTHLIKTRGQQVTLRCSSQSGHNTVSWYQQALGQGPQFIFQYYREEENGRGNFPPRFSGLQFPNYSSELNVNALELDDSALYLCASSTGLMNTEAFFGQGTRLTVV.